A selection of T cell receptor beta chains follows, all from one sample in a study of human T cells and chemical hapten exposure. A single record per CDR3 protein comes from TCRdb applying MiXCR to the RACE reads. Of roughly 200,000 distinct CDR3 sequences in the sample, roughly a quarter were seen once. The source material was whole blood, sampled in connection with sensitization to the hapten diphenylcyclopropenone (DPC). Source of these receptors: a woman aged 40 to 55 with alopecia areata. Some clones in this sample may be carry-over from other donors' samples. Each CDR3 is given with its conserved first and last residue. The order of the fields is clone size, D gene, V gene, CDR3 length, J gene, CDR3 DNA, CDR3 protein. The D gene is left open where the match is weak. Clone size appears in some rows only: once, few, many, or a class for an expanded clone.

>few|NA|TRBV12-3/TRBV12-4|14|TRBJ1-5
TGTGCCAGCAGTTTCGGCCAGGGTCGGTCGGCCCAGCATTTT
CASSFGQGRSAQHF
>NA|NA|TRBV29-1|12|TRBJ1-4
TGCAGCGTCCAAGGACCCGAAACAAAACTGTTTTTT
CSVQGPETKLFF
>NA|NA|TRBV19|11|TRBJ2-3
TGTGCCAGTAGTCGGGGGAATACGCAGTATTTT
CASSRGNTQYF
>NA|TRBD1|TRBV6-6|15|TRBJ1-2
TGTGCCAGCAGTTACGCCCCGGACAGGGGAGGTAGCTACACCTTC
CASSYAPDRGGSYTF
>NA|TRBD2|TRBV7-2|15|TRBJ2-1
TGTGCCAGCAGCTTAAGTAGCGGGAGGGCCAATGAGCAGTTCTTC
CASSLSSGRANEQFF
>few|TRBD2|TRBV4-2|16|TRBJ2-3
TGTGCCAGCAGCCCCGACTGGGCGGGAGGGGCAGATACGCAGTATTTT
CASSPDWAGGADTQYF
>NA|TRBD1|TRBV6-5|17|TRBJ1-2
TGTGCCAGCAGGAAAATGCCGGGACAGGGCCTTCACTATGGCTACACCTTC
CASRKMPGQGLHYGYTF
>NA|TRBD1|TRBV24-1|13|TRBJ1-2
TGTGCCACCAGTGACGACAGGGGACGCGGCTACACCTTC
CATSDDRGRGYTF
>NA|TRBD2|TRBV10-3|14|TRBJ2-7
TGTGCCATCAGTAGCGGGAGTTCGGTCGACGAGCAGTACTTC
CAISSGSSVDEQYF
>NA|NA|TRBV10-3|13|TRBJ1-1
TGTGCCATCCAGGGAAGGCAGAACACTGAAGCTTTCTTT
CAIQGRQNTEAFF
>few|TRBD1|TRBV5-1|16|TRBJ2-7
TGCGCCAGCAGCCCAATCACAGGGGGCACCGCCTACGAGCAGTACTTC
CASSPITGGTAYEQYF
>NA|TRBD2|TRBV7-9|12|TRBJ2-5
TGTGCCAGCGGGGGGGTTCTGGAGACCCAGTACTTC
CASGGVLETQYF
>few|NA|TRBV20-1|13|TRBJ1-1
TGCAGTGCTCCACGGGGTAGGCACACTGAAGCTTTCTTT
CSAPRGRHTEAFF
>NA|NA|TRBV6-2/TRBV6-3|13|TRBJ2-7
TGTGCCAGCAGTTACCCCTGGACCTACGAGCAGTACTTC
CASSYPWTYEQYF
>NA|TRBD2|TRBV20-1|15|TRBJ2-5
TGCAGTGCCCCCCAGACTAGCGGGAGTGGAGAGACCCAGTACTTC
CSAPQTSGSGETQYF
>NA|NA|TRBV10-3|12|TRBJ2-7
TGTGCCATCAGTGCCTCTTTGTACGAGCAGTACTTC
CAISASLYEQYF
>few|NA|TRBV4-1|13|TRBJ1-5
TGCGCCAGCAGCCGAAGCAGGGGTCAGCCCCAGCATTTT
CASSRSRGQPQHF
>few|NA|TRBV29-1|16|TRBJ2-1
TGCAGCGTTACTATTCACGGGGGAAGCTCCTACAATGAGCAGTTCTTC
CSVTIHGGSSYNEQFF
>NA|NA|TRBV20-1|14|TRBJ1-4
TGCAGTGCTCCACGTCGGGGCTGGGAAGAAAAACTGTTTTTT
CSAPRRGWEEKLFF
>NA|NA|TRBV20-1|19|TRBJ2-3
TGCAGTGCTAGACCCGGACAGGCCCAGGGGAGGACTGGGGCAGATACGCAGTATTTT
CSARPGQAQGRTGADTQYF
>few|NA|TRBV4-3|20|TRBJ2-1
TGCGCCAGCAGCCCCAGAGAGCGGATGTGGACTCCCCCTTCGGGAAATGAGCAGTTCTTC
CASSPRERMWTPPSGNEQFF
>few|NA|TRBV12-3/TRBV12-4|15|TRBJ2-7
TGTGCCAGCAGTTTGTGGGACATTAGCTCCTACGAGCAGTACTTC
CASSLWDISSYEQYF
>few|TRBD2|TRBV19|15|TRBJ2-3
TGTGCCAGTGGATCTAGCGGGAGTGTAGCAGATACGCAGTATTTT
CASGSSGSVADTQYF
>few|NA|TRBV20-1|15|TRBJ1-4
TGCAGTGCTTACGTCGGGGGAAGAGTAAACGAAAAACTGTTTTTT
CSAYVGGRVNEKLFF
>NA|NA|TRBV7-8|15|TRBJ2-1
TGTGCCAGCAGCTTAGAATCTAACGCCTACAATGAGCAGTTCTTC
CASSLESNAYNEQFF
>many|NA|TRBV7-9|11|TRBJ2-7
TGTGCCAGCAGCCCTATTCAGGAACAGTACTTC
CASSPIQEQYF
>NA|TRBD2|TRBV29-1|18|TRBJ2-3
TGCAGCGTTGACACGGGACTAGCGGGAGGTACCCGGATAGATACGCAGTATTTT
CSVDTGLAGGTRIDTQYF
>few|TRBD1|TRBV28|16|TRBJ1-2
TGTGCCAGCACACCGGGACAGACACAACTTAACTATGGCTACACCTTC
CASTPGQTQLNYGYTF
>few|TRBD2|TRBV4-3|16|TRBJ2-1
TGCGCCAGCAGCCAAGATCGAACTAGCGGGAGCGTGGAGCAGTTCTTC
CASSQDRTSGSVEQFF
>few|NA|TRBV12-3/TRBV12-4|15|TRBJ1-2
TGTGCCAGCAGTCAACCCTCCACAGGGAACTATGGCTACACCTTC
CASSQPSTGNYGYTF
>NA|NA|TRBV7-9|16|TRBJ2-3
TGTGCCAGCAGCTTCCTCCTGGGACCCCGCACAGATACGCAGTATTTT
CASSFLLGPRTDTQYF
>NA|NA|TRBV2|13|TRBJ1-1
TGTGCCGGGGGGAAGACCGCAAACACTGAAGCTTTCTTT
CAGGKTANTEAFF
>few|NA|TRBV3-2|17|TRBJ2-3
TGTGCCAGCAGCCTACGAAAGACGGGACGGAGGACAGATACGCAGTATTTT
CASSLRKTGRRTDTQYF
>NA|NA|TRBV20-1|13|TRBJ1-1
TGCAGTGCTGCGACAGGTATGCGTACTGAAGCTTTCTTT
CSAATGMRTEAFF
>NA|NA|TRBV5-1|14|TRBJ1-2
TGCGCCAGCAGGGAACCTGGGGTTAACTATGGCTACACCTTC
CASREPGVNYGYTF
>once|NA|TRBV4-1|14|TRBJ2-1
TGCGCCAGCAGCCACCTGAGGTCCTACAATGAGCAGTTCTTC
CASSHLRSYNEQFF
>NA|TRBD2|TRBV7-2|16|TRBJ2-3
TGTGCCAGCAGCTCCGCGGGGGGCTCCCTCACAGATACGCAGTATTTT
CASSSAGGSLTDTQYF
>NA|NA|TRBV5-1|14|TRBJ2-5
TGCGCCAGCAGCTTGACTACCGCCCAAGAGACCCAGTACTTC
CASSLTTAQETQYF
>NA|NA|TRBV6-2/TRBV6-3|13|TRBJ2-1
TGTGCCAGCAGGCCTGACCATTACAATGAGCAGTTCTTC
CASRPDHYNEQFF
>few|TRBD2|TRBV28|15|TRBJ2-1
TGTGCCAGCAGCAAACTAGCGGGAGGCTACAATGAGCAGTTCTTC
CASSKLAGGYNEQFF
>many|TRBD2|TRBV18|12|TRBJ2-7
TGTGCCAGCTCACCGGGGAGGGGCGAGCAGTACTTC
CASSPGRGEQYF
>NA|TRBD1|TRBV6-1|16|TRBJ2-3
TGTGCCAGCACTCTCCGCCGGGACAGGGCCGCAGATACGCAGTATTTT
CASTLRRDRAADTQYF
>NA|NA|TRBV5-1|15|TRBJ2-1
TGCGCCAGCAGCTTGGATGCCGGTACCCACAATGAGCAGTTCTTC
CASSLDAGTHNEQFF
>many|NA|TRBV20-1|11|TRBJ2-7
TGCAGTGCTACCAGGGACTACGAGCAGTACTTC
CSATRDYEQYF
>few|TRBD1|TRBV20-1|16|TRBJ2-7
TGCAGTGCTAGAGATGTTGGGGACAGCTCTCCCTACGAGCAGTACTTC
CSARDVGDSSPYEQYF
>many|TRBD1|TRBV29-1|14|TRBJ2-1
TGCAGCGTTGTACCGTATGGGACAGACAATGAGCAGTTCTTC
CSVVPYGTDNEQFF
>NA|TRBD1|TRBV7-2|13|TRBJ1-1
TGTGCCAGCAGCCGGACAGGGCTAACTGAAGCTTTCTTT
CASSRTGLTEAFF
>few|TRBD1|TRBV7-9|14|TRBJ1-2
TGTGCCAGCAGCTTAGCAGGACAGGGTGGAGGCTACACCTTC
CASSLAGQGGGYTF
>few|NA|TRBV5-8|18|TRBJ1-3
TGTGCCAGCAGCTGGTCGGCGAGGTCTTTGACGGGGGGAAACACCATATATTTT
CASSWSARSLTGGNTIYF
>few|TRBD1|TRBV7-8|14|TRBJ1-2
TGTGCCAGCAGCTTAGACAGGGGGCGATATGGCTACACCTTC
CASSLDRGRYGYTF
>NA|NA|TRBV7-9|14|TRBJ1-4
TGTGCCAGCAGCAATAATAGGGTTACTGAAAAACTGTTTTTT
CASSNNRVTEKLFF
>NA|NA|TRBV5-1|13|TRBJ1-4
TGCGCCAGCAGCTTCGGGGACGAAGAAAAACTGTTTTTT
CASSFGDEEKLFF
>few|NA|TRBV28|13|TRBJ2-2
TGTGCCAGCAGTTCCCAACCCACCGGGGAGCTGTTTTTT
CASSSQPTGELFF
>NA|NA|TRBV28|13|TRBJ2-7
TGTGCCAGCAACGTCCCAGGGGCCTACGAGCAGTACTTC
CASNVPGAYEQYF
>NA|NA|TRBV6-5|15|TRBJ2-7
TGTGCCAGCAGTTGGACTAGGACAGGTGTCTACGAGCAGTACTTC
CASSWTRTGVYEQYF
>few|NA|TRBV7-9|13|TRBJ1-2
TGTGCCAGCAGCTTAATGCGGGAAGGTGGCTACACCTTC
CASSLMREGGYTF
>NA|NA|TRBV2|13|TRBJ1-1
TGTGCCACGAGCTATAGGGACGTAGGCGAAGCTTTCTTT
CATSYRDVGEAFF
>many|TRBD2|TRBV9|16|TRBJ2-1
TGTGCCAGCAGCCAGATAGGACTAGCGGGAGTCGGTGAGCAGTTCTTC
CASSQIGLAGVGEQFF
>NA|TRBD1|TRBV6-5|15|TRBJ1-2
TGTGCCAGCAGTTACTCCCCGGGACAGGGCTATGGCTACACCTTC
CASSYSPGQGYGYTF
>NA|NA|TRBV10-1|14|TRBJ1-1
TGCGCCAGCAGTGTAGCAGGGAAGAACACTGAAGCTCTCTTT
CASSVAGKNTEALF